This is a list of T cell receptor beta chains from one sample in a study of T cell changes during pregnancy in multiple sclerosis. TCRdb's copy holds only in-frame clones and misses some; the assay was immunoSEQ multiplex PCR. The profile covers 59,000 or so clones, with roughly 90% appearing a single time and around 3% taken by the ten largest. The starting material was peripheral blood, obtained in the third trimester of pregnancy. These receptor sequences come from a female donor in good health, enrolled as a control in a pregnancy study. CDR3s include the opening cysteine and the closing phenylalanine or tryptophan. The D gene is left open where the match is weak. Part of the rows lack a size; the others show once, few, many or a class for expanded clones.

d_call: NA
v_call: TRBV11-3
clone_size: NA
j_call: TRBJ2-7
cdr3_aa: CASSLVSSEQYF
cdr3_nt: TGTGCCAGCAGCTTAGTATCTTCCGAGCAGTACTTC

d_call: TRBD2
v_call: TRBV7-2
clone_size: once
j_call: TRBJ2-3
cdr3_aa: CASSSSGIDTDTQYF
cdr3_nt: TGTGCCAGCAGCTCCAGCGGGATCGACACAGATACGCAGTATTTT

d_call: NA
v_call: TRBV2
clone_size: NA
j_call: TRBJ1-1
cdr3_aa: CASRSRGNPEAFF
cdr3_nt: TGTGCCAGCAGGAGTCGGGGAAACCCTGAAGCTTTCTTT

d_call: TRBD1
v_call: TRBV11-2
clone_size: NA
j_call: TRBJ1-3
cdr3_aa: CASSPIQGASGNTIYF
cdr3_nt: TGTGCCAGCAGCCCTATCCAGGGGGCATCTGGAAACACCATATATTTT

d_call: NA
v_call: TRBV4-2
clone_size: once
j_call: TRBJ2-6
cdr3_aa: CASSPLEEDGSGNVLTF
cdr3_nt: TGTGCCAGCAGCCCCTTAGAGGAGGACGGTTCGGGTAACGTCCTGACTTTC

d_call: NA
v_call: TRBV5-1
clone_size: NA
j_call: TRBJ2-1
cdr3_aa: CASSLAVGVANEQFF
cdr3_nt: TGCGCCAGCAGCTTGGCGGTGGGAGTGGCGAATGAGCAGTTCTTC

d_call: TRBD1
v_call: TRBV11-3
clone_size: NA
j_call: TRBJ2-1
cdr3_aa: CASSSGGQGARNEQFF
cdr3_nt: TGTGCCAGCAGCTCAGGGGGACAGGGGGCGAGAAATGAGCAGTTCTTC

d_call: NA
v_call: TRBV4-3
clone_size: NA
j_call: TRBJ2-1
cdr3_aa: CASSQELFGSGWVNEQFF
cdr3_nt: TGCGCCAGCAGCCAAGAGCTGTTTGGGAGCGGGTGGGTAAATGAGCAGTTCTTC

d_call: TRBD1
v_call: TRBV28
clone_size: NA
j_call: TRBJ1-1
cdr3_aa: CASRRAATGVLGAFF
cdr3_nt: TGTGCCAGCAGGCGGGCCGCGACAGGGGTGTTGGGGGCTTTCTTT

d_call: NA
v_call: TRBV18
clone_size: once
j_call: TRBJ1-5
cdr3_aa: CASSPTGRMDQPQHF
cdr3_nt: TGTGCCAGCTCACCGACAGGTAGAATGGATCAGCCCCAGCATTTT

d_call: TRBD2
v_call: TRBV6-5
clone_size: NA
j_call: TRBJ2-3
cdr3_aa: CASTSPSGGDTQYF
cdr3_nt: TGTGCCAGCACCTCCCCGAGCGGGGGAGATACGCAGTATTTT

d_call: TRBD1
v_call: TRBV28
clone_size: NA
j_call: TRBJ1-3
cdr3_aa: CASSSGTVGGTIYF
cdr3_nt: TGTGCCAGCAGTTCCGGGACAGTCGGGGGCACCATATATTTT

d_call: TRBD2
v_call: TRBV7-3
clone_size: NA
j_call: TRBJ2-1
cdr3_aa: CASSRGTSGSNEQFF
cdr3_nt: TGTGCCAGCAGCCGTGGGACTAGCGGGAGCAATGAGCAGTTCTTC

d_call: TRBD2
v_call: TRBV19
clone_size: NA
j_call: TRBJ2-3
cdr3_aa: CASSSSAGVRSQYF
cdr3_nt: TGTGCCAGTAGTTCCAGCGCGGGGGTCCGGTCGCAGTATTTT

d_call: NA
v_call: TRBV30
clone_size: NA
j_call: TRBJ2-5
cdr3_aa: CAWSAPGGLVGETQYF
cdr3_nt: TGTGCCTGGAGTGCCCCTGGCGGACTTGTAGGAGAGACCCAGTACTTC

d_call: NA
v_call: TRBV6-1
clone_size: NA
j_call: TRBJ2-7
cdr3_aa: CASTNWGQSYEQYF
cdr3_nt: TGTGCCAGCACCAATTGGGGACAATCCTACGAGCAGTACTTC

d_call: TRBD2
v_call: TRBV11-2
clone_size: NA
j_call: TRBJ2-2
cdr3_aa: CASSLLAGDTGELFF
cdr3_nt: TGTGCCAGCAGCTTACTAGCGGGAGACACCGGGGAGCTGTTTTTT

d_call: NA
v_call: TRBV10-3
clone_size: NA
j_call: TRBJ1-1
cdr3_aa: CAISESNGGRNTEAFF
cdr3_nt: TGTGCCATCAGTGAGTCGAACGGGGGACGTAACACTGAAGCTTTCTTT

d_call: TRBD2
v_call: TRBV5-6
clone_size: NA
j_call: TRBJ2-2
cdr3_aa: CASSLGLAGGRNTGELFF
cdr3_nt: TGTGCCAGCAGCTTAGGCCTAGCGGGAGGTAGGAACACCGGGGAGCTGTTTTTT

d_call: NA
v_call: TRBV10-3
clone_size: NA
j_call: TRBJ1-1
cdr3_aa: CAISVRTPNTEAFF
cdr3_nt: TGTGCCATCAGTGTCCGGACACCTAACACTGAAGCTTTCTTT

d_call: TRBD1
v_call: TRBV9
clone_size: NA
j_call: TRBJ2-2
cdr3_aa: CASSAADRGTGELFF
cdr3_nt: TGTGCCAGCAGCGCCGCGGACAGGGGCACCGGGGAGCTGTTTTTT

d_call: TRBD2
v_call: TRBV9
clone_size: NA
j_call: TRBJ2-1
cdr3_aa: CASSPGLANYNEQFF
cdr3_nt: TGTGCCAGCAGCCCGGGACTAGCGAATTACAATGAGCAGTTCTTC

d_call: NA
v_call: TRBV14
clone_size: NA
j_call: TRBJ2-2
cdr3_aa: CASSRQQTGELFF
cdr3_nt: TGTGCCAGCAGCCGACAGCAAACCGGGGAGCTGTTTTTT

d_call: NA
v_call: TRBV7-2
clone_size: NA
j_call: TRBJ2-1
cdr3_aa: CASNLGSGLGEQFF
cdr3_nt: TGTGCCAGCAACTTAGGTTCGGGATTGGGTGAGCAGTTCTTC

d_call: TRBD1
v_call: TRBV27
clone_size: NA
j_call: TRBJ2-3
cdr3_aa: CASSIGTAGDTQYF
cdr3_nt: TGTGCCAGCAGCATCGGGACAGCTGGAGATACGCAGTATTTT